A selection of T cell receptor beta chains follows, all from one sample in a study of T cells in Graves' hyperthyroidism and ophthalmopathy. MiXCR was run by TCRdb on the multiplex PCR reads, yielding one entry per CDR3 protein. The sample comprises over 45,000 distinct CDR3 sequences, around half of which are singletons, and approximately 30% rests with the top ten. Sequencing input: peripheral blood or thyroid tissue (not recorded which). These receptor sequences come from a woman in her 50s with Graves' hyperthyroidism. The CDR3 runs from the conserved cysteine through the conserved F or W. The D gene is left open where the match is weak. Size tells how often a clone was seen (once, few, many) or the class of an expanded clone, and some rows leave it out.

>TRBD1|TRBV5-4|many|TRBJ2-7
CASSLGGTGPLSYF
TGTGCCAGCAGCTTGGGAGGGACAGGCCCTCTTTCTTACTTC
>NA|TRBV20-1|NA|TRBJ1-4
CSAREGGLNEKLFF
TGCAGTGCTAGAGAGGGGGGCCTAAATGAAAAACTGTTTTTT
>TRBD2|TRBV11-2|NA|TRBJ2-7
CASSFLLAGTFYEQYF
TGTGCCAGCAGCTTCCTACTAGCGGGGACTTTCTACGAGCAGTACTTC
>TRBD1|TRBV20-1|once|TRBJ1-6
CSARDVGQGNSPLHF
TGCAGTGCTAGAGATGTGGGACAGGGCAATTCACCCCTCCACTTT
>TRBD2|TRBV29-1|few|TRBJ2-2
CSVGGGGVTGELFF
TGCAGCGTTGGGGGGGGAGGTGTCACCGGGGAGCTGTTTTTT
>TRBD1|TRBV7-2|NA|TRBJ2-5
CASSVRDRGRGTQYF
TGTGCCAGCAGCGTCCGGGACAGGGGGCGGGGGACCCAGTACTTC
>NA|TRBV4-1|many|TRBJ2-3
CASSQDRYTQYF
TGCGCCAGCAGCCAAGATCGTTATACGCAGTATTTT
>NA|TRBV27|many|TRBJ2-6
CASSPGSSGANVLTF
TGTGCCAGCAGCCCGGGGAGCTCTGGGGCCAACGTCCTGACTTTC
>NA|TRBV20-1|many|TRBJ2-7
CSASGLAPGGYEQYF
TGCAGTGCTAGCGGCCTAGCTCCCGGGGGTTACGAGCAGTACTTC
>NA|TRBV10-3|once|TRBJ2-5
CAIKDSPVEKLFFGSGTQYF
NA
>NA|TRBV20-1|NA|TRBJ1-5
CSASSGRDQPQHF
TGCAGTGCTAGTTCCGGGAGGGATCAGCCCCAGCATTTT
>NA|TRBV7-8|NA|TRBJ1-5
CASSLAGFSNQPQHF
TGTGCCAGCAGCTTAGCCGGGTTTAGCAATCAGCCCCAGCATTTT
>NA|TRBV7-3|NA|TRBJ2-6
CASSRSSGANVLTF
TGTGCCAGCAGTAGATCGTCTGGGGCCAACGTCCTGACTTTC
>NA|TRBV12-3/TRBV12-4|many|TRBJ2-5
CASSLVGGTQETQYF
TGTGCCAGCAGTTTAGTGGGTGGGACTCAAGAGACCCAGTACTTC
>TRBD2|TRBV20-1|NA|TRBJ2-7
CSAGKGTSGRGEQYF
TGCAGTGCAGGAAAGGGGACTAGCGGGAGAGGCGAGCAGTACTTC
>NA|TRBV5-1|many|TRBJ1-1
CASSSGVLNTEAFF
TGCGCCAGCAGCTCCGGGGTCCTTAACACTGAAGCTTTCTTT
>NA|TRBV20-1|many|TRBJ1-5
CSASTQVGQPQHF
TGCAGTGCTAGTACGCAGGTTGGTCAGCCCCAGCATTTT
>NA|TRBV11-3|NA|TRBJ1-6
CASSLGVGGSPLHF
TGTGCCAGCAGCCTAGGGGTAGGAGGATCACCCCTCCACTTT
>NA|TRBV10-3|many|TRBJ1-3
CAIEGNANTIYF
TGTGCCATCGAGGGGAACGCAAACACCATATATTTT
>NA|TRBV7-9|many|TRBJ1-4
CASSHAKGDEKLFF
TGTGCCAGCAGCCATGCCAAGGGAGACGAAAAACTGTTTTTT
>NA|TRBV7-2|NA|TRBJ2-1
CANSLSVRATNEQFF
TGTGCCAACAGCTTATCGGTGAGGGCAACGAATGAGCAGTTCTTC
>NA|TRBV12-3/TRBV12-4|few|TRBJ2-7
CASSSGLGEQYF
TGTGCCAGCAGTAGCGGGCTAGGGGAGCAGTACTTC
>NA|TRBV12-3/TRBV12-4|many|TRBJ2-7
CASSLRTGPLDEQYF
TGTGCCAGCAGCTTACGGACTGGGCCCCTTGACGAGCAGTACTTC
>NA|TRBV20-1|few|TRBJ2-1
CSALPPSSYNEQFF
TGCAGTGCTCTCCCACCGAGCTCCTACAATGAGCAGTTCTTC
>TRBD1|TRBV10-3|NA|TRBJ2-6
CAIRAAGGDYGSGANVLTF
TGTGCCATCAGGGCCGCAGGGGGCGACTATGGCTCTGGGGCCAACGTCCTGACTTTC
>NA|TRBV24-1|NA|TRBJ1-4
CATSDLTEKLFF
TGTGCCACCAGTGATTTGACTGAAAAACTGTTTTTT
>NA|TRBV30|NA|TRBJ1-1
CAWSVEGGTEAFF
TGTGCCTGGAGTGTAGAAGGGGGCACTGAAGCTTTCTTT
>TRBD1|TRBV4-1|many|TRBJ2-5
CASSHPGQGSETQYF
TGCGCCAGCAGCCACCCGGGACAGGGGTCGGAGACCCAGTACTTC
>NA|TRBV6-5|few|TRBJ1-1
CASPGHTEAFF
TGTGCCAGCCCCGGACACACTGAAGCTTTCTTT
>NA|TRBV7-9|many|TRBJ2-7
CASSSYTNSYEQYF
TGTGCCAGCAGCTCATATACGAACTCCTACGAGCAGTACTTC
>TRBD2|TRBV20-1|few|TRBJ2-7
CSAIAGTSGYEQYF
TGCAGTGCTATTGCCGGGACTAGCGGTTACGAGCAGTACTTC
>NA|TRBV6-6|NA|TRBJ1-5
CASSYRGVLNQPQHF
TGTGCCAGCAGTTACAGGGGGGTTCTCAATCAGCCCCAGCATTTT
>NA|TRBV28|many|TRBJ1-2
CASSFKGYGYTF
TGTGCCAGCAGTTTTAAAGGCTATGGCTACACCTTC
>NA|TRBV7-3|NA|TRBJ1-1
CASSGQLNTEAFF
TGTGCCAGCAGCGGACAGCTGAACACTGAAGCTTTCTTT
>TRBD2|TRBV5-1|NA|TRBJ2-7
CASSPSLAGTFGELYF
TGCGCCAGCAGCCCCTCACTAGCGGGAACGTTCGGGGAGCTGTACTTC
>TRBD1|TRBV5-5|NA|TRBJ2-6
CASSPPPGQGSGANVLTF
TGTGCCAGCAGCCCTCCTCCGGGACAGGGCTCTGGGGCCAACGTCCTGACTTTC
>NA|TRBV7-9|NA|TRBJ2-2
CASSQGLYSSARELFF
TGCGCCAGCAGCCAAGGGCTTTACAGTAGCGCCAGGGAGCTGTTTTTT
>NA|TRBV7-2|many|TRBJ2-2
CASSLRFFTGELFF
TGTGCCAGCAGCTTGCGTTTCTTTACCGGGGAGCTGTTTTTT
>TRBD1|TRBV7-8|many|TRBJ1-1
CASSLRRGLGNTEAFF
TGTGCCAGCAGCTTACGCAGGGGGTTGGGGAACACTGAAGCTTTCTTT
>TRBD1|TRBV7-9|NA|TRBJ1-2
CASRQGHGYTF
TGCGCCAGCAGACAGGGTCATGGCTACACCTTC
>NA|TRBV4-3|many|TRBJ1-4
CASNRKGGEKLFF
TGCGCCAGCAACCGGAAGGGAGGAGAAAAACTGTTTTTT
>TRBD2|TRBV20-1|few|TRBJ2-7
CSAIAGTSGSFNEQYF
TGCAGTGCTATTGCCGGGACTAGCGGGAGTTTCAACGAGCAGTACTTC
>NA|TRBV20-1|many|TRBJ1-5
CSARGREGQPQHF
TGCAGTGCTAGGGGTAGGGAGGGTCAGCCCCAGCATTTT
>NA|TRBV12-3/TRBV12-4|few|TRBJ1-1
CASRPMRGGNTEAFF
TGTGCCAGCAGACCCATGCGGGGAGGCAACACTGAAGCTTTCTTT
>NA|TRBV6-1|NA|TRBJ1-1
CASRRTEAFF
TGTGCCAGTAGGCGGACTGAAGCTTTCTTT
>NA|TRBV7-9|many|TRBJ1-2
CASSSRTRVKGYTF
TGTGCCAGCAGCTCCAGGACAAGGGTGAAAGGCTACACCTTC
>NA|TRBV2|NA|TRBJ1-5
CASSEIQGGQQPQHF
TGTGCCAGCAGTGAAATCCAGGGAGGACAACAGCCCCAGCATTTT
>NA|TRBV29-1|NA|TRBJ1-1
CSVNRDGALF
TGCAGCGTCAACCGGGACGGAGCTCTCTTT
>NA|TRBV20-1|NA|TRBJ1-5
CSALSGRVNQPQHF
TGCAGTGCTCTTTCCGGAAGGGTCAATCAGCCCCAGCATTTT
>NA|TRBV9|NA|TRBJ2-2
CASSLGASNTGELFF
TGTGCCAGCAGCCTGGGGGCGTCGAACACCGGGGAGCTGTTTTTT
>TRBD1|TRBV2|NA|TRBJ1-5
CASKDRDNQPQHF
TGTGCCAGCAAGGACAGGGACAATCAGCCCCAGCATTTT
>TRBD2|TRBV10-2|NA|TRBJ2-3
CASSESATSAPSTPQYF
TGCGCCAGCAGTGAGTCTGCGACTAGCGCCCCGTCCACACCGCAGTATTTT